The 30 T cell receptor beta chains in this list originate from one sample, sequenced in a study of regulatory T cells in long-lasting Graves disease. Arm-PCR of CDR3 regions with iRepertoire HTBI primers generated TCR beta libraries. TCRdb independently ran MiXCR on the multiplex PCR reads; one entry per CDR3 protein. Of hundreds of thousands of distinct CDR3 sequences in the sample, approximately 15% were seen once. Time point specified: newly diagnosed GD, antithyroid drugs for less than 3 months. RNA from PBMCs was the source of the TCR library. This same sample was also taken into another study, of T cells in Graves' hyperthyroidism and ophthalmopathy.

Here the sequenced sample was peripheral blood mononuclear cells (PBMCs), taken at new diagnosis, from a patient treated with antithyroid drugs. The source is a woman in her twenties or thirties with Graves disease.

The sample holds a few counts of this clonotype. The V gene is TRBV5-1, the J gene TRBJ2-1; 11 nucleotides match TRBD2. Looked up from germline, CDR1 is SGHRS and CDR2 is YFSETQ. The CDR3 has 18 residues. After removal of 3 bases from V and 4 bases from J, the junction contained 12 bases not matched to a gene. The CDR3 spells CASSSGTSGRKTYNEQFF. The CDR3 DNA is TGCGCCAGCAGCTCCGGGACTAGCGGAAGGAAAACGTACAATGAGCAGTTCTTC.

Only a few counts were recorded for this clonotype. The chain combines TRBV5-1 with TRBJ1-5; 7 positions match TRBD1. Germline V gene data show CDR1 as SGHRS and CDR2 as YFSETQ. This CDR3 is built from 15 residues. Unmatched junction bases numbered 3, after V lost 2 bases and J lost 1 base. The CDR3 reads CASSLEGASNQPQHF. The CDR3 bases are TGCGCCAGCAGCTTAGAGGGGGCGAGCAATCAGCCCCAGCATTTT.

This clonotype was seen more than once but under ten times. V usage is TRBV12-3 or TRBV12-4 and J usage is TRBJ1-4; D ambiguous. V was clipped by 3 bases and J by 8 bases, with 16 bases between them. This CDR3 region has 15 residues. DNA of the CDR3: TGTGCCAGCAGTTTCATGGGCCCCTTGGGCGAAAAACTGTTTTTT. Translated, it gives CASSFMGPLGEKLFF.

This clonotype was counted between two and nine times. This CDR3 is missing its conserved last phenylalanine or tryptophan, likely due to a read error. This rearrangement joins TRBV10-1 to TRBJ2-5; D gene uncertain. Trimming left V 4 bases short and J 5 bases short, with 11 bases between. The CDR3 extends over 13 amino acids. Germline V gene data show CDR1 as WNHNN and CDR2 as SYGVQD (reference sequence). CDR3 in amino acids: CASSGRVSETQYL. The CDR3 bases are TGCGCCAGCAGTGGAAGGGTTTCTGAGACCCAGTACCTC.

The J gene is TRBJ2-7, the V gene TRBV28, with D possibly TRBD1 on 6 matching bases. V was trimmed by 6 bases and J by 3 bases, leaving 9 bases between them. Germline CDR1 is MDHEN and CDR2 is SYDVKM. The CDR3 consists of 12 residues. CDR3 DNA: TGTGCCAGCAGGGACAGCATCTACGAGCAGTACTTC. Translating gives CASRDSIYEQYF.

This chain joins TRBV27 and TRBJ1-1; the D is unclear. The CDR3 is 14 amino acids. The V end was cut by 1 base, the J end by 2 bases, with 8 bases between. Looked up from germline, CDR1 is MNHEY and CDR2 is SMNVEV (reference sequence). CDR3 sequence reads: CASSLFRSNTEAFF. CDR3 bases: TGTGCCAGCAGTTTATTTAGATCCAACACTGAAGCTTTCTTT.

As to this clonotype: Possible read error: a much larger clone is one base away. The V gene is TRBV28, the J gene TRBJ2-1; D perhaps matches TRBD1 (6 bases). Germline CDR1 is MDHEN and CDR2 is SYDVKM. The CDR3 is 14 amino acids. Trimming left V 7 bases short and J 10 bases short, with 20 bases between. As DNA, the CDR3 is TGTGCCAGCACCGGGACAATTATCCTCGGCGAGCAGTTCTTC. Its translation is CASTGTIILGEQFF.

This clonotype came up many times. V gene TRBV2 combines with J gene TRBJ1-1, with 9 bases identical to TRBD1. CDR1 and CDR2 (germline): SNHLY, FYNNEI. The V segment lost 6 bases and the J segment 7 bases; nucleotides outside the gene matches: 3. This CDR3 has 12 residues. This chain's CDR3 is CASSGQGIEAFF. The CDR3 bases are TGTGCCAGCAGCGGACAGGGGATTGAAGCTTTCTTT.

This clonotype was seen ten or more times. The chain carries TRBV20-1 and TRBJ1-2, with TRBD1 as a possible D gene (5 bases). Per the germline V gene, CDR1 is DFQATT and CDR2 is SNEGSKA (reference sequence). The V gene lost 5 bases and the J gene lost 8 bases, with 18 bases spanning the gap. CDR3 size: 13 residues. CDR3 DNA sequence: TGCAGTGCTCTCTGGACGGGACTTTGGGGCTACACCTTC. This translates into CSALWTGLWGYTF.

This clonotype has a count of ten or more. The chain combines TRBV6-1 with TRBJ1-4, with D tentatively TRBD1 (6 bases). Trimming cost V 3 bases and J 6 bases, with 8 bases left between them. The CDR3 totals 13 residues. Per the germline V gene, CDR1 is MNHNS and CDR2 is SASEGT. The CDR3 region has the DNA TGTGCCAGCAGTGAGGGGGCGCATGAAAAACTGTTTTTT. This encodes CASSEGAHEKLFF.

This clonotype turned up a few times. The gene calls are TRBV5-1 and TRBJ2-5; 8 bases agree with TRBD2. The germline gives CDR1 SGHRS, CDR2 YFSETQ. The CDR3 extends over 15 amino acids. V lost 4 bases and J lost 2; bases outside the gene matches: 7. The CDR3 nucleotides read TGCGCCAGCAGCCCCGGGTCTAGCGGGCAAGAGACCCAGTACTTC. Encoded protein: CASSPGSSGQETQYF.

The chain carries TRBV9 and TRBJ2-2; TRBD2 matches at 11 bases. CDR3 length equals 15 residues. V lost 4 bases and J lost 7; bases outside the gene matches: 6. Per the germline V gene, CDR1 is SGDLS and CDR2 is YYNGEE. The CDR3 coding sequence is TGTGCCAGCAGCTTAGCCGGGACTAGCGGCGGGGAGCTGTTTTTT. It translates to CASSLAGTSGGELFF.

The CDR3 sequence is CSAADRVESQPQHF. Written as DNA, the CDR3 is TGCAGTGCTGCGGACAGGGTAGAGAGTCAGCCCCAGCATTTT. This sequence joins TRBV20-1 and TRBJ1-5; TRBD1 agrees at 8 bases. The V segment lost 5 bases and the J segment 6 bases; nucleotides outside the gene matches: 9. CDR1 is DFQATT and CDR2 is SNEGSKA in the germline V gene (reference sequence). CDR3 length: 14 amino acids.

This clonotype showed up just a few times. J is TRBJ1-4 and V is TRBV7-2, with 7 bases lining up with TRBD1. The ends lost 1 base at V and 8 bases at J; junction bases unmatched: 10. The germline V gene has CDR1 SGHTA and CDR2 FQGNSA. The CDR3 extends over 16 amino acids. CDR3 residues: CASSLGQGGNYEKLFF. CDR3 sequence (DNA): TGTGCCAGCAGCTTAGGGCAGGGGGGGAATTACGAAAAACTGTTTTTT.

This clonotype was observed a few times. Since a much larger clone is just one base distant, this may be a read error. The CDR3: CASSPKRGGTYQPQHF. As DNA, the CDR3 is TGTGCCAGCAGTCCCAAACGGGGGGGTACCTATCAGCCCCAGCATTTT. The V call is TRBV28, the J call TRBJ1-5; tentatively, D is TRBD1 (5 bases). The V end lost 5 bases, the J end lost 5 bases, and 19 bases lay between the germline ends. Germline CDR1 MDHEN, CDR2 SYDVKM. This CDR3 has 16 residues.

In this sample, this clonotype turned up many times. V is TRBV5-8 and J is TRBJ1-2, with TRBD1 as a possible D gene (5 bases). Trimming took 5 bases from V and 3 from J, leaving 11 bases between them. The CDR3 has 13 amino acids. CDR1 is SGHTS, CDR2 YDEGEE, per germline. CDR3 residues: CASRGDFDYGYTF. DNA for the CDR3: TGTGCCAGCAGGGGGGATTTCGACTATGGCTACACCTTC.

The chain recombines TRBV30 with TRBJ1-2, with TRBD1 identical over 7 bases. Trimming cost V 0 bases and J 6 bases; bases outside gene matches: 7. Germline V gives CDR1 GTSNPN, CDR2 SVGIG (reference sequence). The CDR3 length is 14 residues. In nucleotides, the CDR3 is TGTGCCTGGAGTGTGACAGGGACGGCAGATGGCTACACCTTC. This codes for CAWSVTGTADGYTF.

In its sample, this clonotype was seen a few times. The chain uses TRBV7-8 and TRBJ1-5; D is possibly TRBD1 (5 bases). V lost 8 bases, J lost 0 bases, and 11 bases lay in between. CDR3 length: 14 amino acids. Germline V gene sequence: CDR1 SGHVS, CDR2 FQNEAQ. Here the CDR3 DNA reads TGTGCCAGCGACAGCGATCCTAGCAATCAGCCCCAGCATTTT. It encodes CASDSDPSNQPQHF.

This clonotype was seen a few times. As DNA, the CDR3 is TGTGCCAGCAGCCACGGGGCTGGTGAGCAGTACTTC. It codes for CASSHGAGEQYF. V and J are TRBV3-1 and TRBJ2-7; D might be TRBD1 or TRBD2, each matching 5 bases. Trimming took off 3 bases at V and 7 bases at J, with 10 bases between the two ends. The CDR3 contains 12 residues. Germline V lookup: CDR1 LGHDT, CDR2 YNNKEL (reference sequence).

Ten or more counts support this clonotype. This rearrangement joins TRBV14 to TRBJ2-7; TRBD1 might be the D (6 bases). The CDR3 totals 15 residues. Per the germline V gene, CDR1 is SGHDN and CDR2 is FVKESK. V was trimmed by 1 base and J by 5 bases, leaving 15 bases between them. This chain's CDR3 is CASSQGGRGIDEQYF. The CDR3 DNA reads TGTGCCAGCAGCCAAGGAGGCAGGGGAATAGACGAGCAGTACTTC.

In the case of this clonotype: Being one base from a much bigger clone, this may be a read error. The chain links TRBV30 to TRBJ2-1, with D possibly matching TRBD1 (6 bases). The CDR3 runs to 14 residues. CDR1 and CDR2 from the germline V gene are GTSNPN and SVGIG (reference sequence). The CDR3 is CAWRQGNSYNEQLF. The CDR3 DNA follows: TGTGCCTGGAGACAGGGAAATTCCTACAATGAGCAGCTCTTC.

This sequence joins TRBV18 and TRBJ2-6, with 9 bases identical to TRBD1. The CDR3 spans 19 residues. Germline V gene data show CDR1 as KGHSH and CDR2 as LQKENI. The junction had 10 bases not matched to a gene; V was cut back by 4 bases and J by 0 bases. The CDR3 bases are TGTGCCAGCTCACGAGGACAGGGGACCTCAAGCTCTGGGGCCAACGTCCTGACTTTC. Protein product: CASSRGQGTSSSGANVLTF.

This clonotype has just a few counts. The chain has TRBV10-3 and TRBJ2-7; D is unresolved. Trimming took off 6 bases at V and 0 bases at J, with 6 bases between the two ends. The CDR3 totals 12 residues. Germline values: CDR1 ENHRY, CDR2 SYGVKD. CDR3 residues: CAISRDSYEQYF. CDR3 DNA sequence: TGTGCCATCAGCCGAGACTCCTACGAGCAGTACTTC.

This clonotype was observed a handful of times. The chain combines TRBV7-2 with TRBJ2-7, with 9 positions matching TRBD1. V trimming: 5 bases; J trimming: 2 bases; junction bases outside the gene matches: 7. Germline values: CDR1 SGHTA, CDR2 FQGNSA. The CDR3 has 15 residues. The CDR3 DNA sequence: TGTGCCAGCAGCCCCCGACAGGGGGGGACCTACGAGCAGTACTTC. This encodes CASSPRQGGTYEQYF.

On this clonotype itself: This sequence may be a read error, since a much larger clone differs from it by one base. The CDR3 loop reads CASNPLADPYEQYF. DNA of the CDR3: TGTGCCAGCAATCCATTAGCGGATCCTTACGAGCAGTACTTC. The chain couples TRBV12-3 or TRBV12-4 to TRBJ2-7; maybe TRBD2 (6 bases). V lost 7 bases and J lost 4, with 17 bases in between. The CDR3 runs 14 residues.

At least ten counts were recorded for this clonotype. The CDR3 reads CASKDSSPLHF. The CDR3 DNA reads TGTGCCAGCAAGGACAGTTCACCCCTCCACTTT. The rearrangement uses TRBV6-2 or TRBV6-3 and TRBJ1-6; a weak D match, TRBD1 (6 bases). The CDR3 runs 11 residues. V lost 7 bases and J lost 9, with 7 bases in between. Per the germline V gene, CDR1 is MNHEY and CDR2 is SVGEGT.

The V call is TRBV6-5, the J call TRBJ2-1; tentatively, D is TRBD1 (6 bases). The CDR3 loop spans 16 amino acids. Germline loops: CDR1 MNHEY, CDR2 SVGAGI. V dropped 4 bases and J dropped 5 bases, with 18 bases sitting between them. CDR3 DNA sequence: TGTGCCAGCAGTTTCGACCCTTCAGGGGCCCACAATGAGCAGTTCTTC. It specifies CASSFDPSGAHNEQFF.

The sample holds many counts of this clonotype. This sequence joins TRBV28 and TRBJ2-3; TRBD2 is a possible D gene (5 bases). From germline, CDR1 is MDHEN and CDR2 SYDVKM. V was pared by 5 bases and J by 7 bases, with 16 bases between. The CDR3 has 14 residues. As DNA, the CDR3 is TGTGCCAGCAGTGGAAATCCCGGGGTGAATACGCAGTATTTT. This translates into CASSGNPGVNTQYF.

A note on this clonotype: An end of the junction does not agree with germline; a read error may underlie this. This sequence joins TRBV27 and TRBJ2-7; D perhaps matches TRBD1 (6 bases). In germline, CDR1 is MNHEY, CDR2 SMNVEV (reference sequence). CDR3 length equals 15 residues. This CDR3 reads CVSSPQGSYDLEQYF. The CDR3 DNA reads TGTGTCAGCAGTCCACAGGGAAGCTACGATTTGGAGCAGTACTTC.

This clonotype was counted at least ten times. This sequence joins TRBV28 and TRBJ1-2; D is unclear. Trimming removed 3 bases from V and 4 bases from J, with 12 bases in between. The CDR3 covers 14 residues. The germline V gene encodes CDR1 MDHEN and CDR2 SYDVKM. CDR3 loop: CASSFPGSLYGYTF. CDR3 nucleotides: TGTGCCAGCAGTTTCCCCGGCAGTCTCTATGGCTACACCTTC.